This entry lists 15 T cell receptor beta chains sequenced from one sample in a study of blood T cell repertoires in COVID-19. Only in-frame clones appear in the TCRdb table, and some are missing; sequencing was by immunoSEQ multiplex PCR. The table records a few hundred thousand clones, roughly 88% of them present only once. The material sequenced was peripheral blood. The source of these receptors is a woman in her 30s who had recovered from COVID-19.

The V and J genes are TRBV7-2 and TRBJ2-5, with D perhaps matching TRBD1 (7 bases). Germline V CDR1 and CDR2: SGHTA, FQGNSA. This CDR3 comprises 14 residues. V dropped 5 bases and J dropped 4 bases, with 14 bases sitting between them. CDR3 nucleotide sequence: TGTGCCAGCAGCACGACAGGGAGGCTAGAGACCCAGTACTTC. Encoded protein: CASSTTGRLETQYF.

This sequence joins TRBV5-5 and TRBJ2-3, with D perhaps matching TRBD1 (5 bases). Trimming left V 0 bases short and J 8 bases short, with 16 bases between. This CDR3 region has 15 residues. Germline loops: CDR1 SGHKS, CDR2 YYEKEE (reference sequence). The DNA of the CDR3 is TGTGCCAGCAGCTTGGCGTCCCAGTGGGGCATTACGCAGTATTTT. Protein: CASSLASQWGITQYF.

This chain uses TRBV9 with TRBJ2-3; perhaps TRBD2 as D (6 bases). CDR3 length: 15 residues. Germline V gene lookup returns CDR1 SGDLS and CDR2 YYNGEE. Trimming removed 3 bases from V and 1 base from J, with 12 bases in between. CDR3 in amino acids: CASSGDGGGTDTQYF. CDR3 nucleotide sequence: TGTGCCAGCAGCGGCGACGGGGGAGGCACAGATACGCAGTATTTT.

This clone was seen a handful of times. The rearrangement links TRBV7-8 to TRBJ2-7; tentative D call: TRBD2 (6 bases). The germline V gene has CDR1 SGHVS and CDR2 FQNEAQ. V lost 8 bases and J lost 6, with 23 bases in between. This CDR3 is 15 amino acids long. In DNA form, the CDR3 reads TGTGCCAGCGGTTCACCCTCCTCCGGGGGAAGCGAGCAGTACTTC. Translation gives CASGSPSSGGSEQYF. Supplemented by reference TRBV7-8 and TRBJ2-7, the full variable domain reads GAGVSQSPRYKVAKRGQDVALRCDPISGHVSLFWYQQALGQGPEFLTYFQNEAQLDKSGLPSDRFFAERPEGSVSTLKIQRTQQEDSAVYLCASGSPSSGGSEQYFGPGTRLTVT.

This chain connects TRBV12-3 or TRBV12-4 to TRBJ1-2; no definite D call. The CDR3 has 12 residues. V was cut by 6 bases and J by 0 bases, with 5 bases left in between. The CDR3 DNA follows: TGTGCCAGCAGCCTTTCTAACTATGGCTACACCTTC. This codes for CASSLSNYGYTF.

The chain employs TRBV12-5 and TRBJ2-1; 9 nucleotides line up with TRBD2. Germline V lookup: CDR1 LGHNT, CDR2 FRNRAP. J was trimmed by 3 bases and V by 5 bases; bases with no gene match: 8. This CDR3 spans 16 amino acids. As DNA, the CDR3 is TGTGCTAGTGGTGTCCCTTCTAGCGGGGTCTACAATGAGCAGTTCTTC. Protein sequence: CASGVPSSGVYNEQFF. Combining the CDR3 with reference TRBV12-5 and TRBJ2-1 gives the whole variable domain DARVTQTPRHKVTEMGQEVTMRCQPILGHNTVFWYRQTMMQGLELLAYFRNRAPLDDSGMPKDRFSAEMPDATLATLKIQPSEPRDSAVYFCASGVPSSGVYNEQFFGPGTRLTVL.

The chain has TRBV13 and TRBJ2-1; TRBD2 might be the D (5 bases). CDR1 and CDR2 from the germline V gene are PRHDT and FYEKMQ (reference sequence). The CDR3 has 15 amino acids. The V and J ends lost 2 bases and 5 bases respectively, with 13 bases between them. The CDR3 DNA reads TGTGCCAGCAGCTTATGGGAGTTTGGCCACAATGAGCAGTTCTTC. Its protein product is CASSLWEFGHNEQFF.

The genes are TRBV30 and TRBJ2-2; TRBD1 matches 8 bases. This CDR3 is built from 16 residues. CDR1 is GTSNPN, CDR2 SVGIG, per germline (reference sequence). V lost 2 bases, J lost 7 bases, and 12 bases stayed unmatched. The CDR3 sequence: CAWSLAAGGASGELFF. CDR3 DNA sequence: TGTGCCTGGAGTCTTGCGGCAGGGGGCGCGAGCGGGGAGCTGTTTTTT.

The CDR3 nucleotides are TGTGCCAGCAGCTCGAGCGGGGGGGCCCTCGATGAGCAGTTCTTC. Protein: CASSSSGGALDEQFF. The chain joins TRBV7-3 to TRBJ2-1; 10 bases are a match to TRBD2. Germline-derived CDR1 and CDR2 are SGHTA and FQGTGA. J gave up 8 bases and V 4 bases, and 8 bases lay outside the gene matches. CDR3 length: 15 residues.

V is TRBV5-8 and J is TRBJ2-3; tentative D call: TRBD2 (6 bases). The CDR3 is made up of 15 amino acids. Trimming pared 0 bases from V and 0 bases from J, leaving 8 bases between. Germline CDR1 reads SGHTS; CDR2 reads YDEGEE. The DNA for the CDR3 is TGTGCCAGCAGCTTGGGGGGGGTGAGCACAGATACGCAGTATTTT. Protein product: CASSLGGVSTDTQYF.

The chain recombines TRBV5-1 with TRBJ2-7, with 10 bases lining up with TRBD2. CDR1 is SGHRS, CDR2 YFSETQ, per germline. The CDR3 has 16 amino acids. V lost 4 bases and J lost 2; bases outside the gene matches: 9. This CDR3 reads CASSPGSSGGPYEQYF. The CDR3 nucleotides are TGCGCCAGCAGCCCAGGATCTAGCGGGGGCCCCTACGAGCAGTACTTC.

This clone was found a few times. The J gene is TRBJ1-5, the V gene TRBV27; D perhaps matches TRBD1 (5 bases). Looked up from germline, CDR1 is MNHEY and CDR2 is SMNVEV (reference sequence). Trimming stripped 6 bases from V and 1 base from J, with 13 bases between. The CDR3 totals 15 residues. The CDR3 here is CASREGRASNQPQHF. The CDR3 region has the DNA TGTGCCAGCAGGGAGGGACGGGCGAGCAATCAGCCCCAGCATTTT.

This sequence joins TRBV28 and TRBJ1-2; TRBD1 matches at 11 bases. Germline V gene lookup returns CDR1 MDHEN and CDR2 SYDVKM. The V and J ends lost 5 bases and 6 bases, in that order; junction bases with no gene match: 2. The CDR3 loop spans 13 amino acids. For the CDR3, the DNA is TGTGCCAGCAGTGGGACAGGGGGGAATGGCTACACCTTC. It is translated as CASSGTGGNGYTF.

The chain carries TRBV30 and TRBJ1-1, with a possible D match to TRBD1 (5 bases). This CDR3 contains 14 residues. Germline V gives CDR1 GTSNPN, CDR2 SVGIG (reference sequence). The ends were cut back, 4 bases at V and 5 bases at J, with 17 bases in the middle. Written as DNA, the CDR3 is TGTGCCTGGACTCCCCCTGCGGGGGGGACTGAAGCTTTCTTT. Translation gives CAWTPPAGGTEAFF.

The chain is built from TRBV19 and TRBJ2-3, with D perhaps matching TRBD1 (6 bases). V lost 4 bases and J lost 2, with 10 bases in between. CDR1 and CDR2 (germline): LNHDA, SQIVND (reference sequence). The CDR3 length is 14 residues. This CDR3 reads CASSNRAITDTQYF. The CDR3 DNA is TGTGCCAGTAGTAACAGGGCCATCACAGATACGCAGTATTTT.